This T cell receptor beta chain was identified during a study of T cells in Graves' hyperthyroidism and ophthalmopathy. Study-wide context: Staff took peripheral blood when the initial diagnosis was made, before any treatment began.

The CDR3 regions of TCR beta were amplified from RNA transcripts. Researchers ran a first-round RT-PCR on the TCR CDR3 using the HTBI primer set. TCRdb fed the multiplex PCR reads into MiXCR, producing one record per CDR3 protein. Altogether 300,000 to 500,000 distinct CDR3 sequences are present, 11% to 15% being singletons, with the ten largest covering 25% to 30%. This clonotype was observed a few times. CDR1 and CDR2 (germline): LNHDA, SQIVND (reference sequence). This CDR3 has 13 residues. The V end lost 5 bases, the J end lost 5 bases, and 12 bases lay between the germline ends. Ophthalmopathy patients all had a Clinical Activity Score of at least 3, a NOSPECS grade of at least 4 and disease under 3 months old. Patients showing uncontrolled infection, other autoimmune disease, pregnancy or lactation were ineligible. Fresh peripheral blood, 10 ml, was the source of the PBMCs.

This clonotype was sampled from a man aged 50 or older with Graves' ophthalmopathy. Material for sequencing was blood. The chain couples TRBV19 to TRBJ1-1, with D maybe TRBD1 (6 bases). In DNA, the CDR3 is TGTGCCAGTAGTCAACAGGGAGGTACTGAAGCTTTCTTT. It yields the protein CASSQQGGTEAFF.